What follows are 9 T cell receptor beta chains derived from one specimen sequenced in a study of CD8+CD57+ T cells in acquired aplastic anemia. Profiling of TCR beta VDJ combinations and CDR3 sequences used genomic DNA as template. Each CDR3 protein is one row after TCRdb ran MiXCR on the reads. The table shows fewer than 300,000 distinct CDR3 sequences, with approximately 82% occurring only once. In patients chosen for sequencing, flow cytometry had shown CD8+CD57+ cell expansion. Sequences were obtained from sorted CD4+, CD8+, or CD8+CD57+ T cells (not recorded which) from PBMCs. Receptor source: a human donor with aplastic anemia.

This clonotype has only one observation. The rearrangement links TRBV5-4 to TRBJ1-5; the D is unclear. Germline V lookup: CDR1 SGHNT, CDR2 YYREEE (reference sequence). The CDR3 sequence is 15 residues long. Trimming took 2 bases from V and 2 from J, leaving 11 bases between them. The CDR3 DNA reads TGTGCCAGCAGCTTTAGTAGCGTGGGCAATCAGCCCCAGCATTTT. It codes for CASSFSSVGNQPQHF.

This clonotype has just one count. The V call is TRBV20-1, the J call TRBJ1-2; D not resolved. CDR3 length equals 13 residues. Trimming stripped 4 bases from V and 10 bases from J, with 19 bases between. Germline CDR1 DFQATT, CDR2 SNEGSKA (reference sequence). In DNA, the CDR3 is TGCAGTGCTACCCTCGGGGATAGCTCCTACTACACCTTC. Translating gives CSATLGDSSYYTF.

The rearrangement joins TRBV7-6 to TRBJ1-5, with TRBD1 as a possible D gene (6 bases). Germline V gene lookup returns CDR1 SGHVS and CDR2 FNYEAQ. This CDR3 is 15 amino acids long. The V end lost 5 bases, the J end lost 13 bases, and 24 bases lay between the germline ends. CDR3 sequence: CASSEGGARGQDQHF. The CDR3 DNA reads TGTGCCAGCAGCGAGGGGGGCGCCCGCGGTCAGGATCAGCATTTT.

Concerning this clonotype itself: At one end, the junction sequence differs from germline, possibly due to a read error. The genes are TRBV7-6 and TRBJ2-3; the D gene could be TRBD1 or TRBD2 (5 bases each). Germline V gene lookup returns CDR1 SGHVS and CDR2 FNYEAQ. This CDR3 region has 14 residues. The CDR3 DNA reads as TGTGCCAGCAGCTTGGACGGGACCCAGTACATCGAGCCATTT. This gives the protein CASSLDGTQYIEPF.

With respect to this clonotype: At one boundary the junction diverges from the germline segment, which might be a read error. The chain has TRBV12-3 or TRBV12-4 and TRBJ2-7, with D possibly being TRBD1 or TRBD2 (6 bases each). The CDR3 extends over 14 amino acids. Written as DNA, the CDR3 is TGTGCCAGCAGGGGAGAGGGGGGCGGCTACACGCTCGGTTTC. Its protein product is CASRGEGGGYTLGF.

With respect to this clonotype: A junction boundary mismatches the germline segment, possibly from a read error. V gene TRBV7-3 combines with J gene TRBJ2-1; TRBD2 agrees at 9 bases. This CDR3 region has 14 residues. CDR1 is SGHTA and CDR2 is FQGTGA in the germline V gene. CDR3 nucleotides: TGTGCTAGCAGCTTGGGACTAGCTAACAATGAGCAGTTCTTC. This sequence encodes CASSLGLANNEQFF.

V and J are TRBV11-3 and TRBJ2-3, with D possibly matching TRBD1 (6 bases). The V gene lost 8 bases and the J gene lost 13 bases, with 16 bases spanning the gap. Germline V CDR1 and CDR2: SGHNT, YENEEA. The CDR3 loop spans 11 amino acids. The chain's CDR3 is CASSRQANEYF. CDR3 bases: TGTGCCAGCTCAAGACAGGCCAACGAGTATTTT. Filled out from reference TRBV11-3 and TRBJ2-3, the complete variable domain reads EAGVVQSPRYKIIEKKQPVAFWCNPISGHNTLYWYLQNLGQGPELLIRYENEEAVDDSQLPKDRFSAERLKGVDSTLKIQPAELGDSAVYLCASSRQANEYFGPGTRLTVL.

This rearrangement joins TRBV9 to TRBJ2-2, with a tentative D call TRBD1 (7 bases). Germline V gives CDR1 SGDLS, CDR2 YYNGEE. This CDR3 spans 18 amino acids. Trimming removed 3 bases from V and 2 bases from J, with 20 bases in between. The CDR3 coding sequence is TGTGCCAGCAGCGGGGGGGACCGACAGGGAGGAAACACCGGGGAGCTGTTTTTT. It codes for CASSGGDRQGGNTGELFF.

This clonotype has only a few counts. CDR3 sequence (DNA): TGTGCCAGCAGCTTGAAGGGGGGCGGAGACTATGGCTCAACCTTC. It encodes CASSLKGGGDYGSTF. The chain recombines TRBV7-9 with TRBJ1-2; TRBD1 might be the D (6 bases). V dropped 3 bases and J dropped 14 bases, with 25 bases sitting between them. Germline CDR1 reads SEHNR; CDR2 reads FQNEAQ (reference sequence). The CDR3 sequence is 15 residues long.